The present T cell receptor beta chain was sequenced within a study of blood T cell repertoires in COVID-19. Profiled with immunoSEQ multiplex PCR; TCRdb holds only in-frame clones, not every one. The sample has about 330,000 clones; about 87% are singletons. Patients at the Seattle site were enrolled during active infection and followed longitudinally. The CDR3 is made up of 13 amino acids. Germline CDR1 is SGHTA and CDR2 is FQGNSA. V gave up 11 bases and J gave up 1 base; unmatched junction bases: 6. The V and J genes are TRBV7-2 and TRBJ2-3; 7 positions match TRBD2. Material for sequencing was peripheral blood. This TCR was recovered from a man aged 25-45 years with COVID-19, enrolled during active disease. The CDR3 nucleotides read TGTGCCTACGGGGGAGGGGGCACAGATACGCAGTATTTT. It is translated as CAYGGGGTDTQYF.